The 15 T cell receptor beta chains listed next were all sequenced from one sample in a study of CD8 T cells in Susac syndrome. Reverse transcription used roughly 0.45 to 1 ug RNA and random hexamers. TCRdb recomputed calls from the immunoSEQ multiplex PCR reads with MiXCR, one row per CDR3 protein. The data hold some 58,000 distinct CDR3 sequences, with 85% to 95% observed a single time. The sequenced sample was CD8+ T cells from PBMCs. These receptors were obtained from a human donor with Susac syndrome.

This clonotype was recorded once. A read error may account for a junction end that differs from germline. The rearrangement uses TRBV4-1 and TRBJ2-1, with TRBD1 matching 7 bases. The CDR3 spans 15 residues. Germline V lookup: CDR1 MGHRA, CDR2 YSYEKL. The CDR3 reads CASSEDRVLYNEQFF. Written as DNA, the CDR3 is TGCGCCAGCAGCGAAGACAGGGTTTTATACAATGAGCAGTTCTTC.

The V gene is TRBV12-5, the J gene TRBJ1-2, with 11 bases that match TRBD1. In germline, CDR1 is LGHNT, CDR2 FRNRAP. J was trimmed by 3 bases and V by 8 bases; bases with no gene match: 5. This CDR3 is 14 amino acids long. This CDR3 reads CASSRTGGHYGYTF. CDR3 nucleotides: TGTGCTAGTTCCCGGACAGGGGGCCACTATGGCTACACCTTC. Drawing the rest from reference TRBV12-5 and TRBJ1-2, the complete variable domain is DARVTQTPRHKVTEMGQEVTMRCQPILGHNTVFWYRQTMMQGLELLAYFRNRAPLDDSGMPKDRFSAEMPDATLATLKIQPSEPRDSAVYFCASSRTGGHYGYTFGSGTRLTVV.

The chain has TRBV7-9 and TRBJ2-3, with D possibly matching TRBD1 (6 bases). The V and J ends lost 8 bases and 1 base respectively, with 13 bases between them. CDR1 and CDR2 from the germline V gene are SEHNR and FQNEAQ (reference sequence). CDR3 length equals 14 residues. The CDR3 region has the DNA TGTGCCAGCGAAGGGGCAGGGGGCACAGATACGCAGTATTTT. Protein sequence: CASEGAGGTDTQYF. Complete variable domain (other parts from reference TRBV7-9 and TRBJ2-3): DTGVSQNPRHKITKRGQNVTFRCDPISEHNRLYWYRQTLGQGPEFLTYFQNEAQLEKSRLLSDRFSAERPKGSFSTLEIQRTEQGDSAMYLCASEGAGGTDTQYFGPGTRLTVL.

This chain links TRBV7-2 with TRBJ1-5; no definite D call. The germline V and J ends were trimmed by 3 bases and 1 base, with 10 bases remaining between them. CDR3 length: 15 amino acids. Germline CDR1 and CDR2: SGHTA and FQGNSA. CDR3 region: CASSFGVSSNQPQHF. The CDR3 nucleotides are TGTGCCAGCAGCTTTGGGGTTTCCAGCAATCAGCCCCAGCATTTT.

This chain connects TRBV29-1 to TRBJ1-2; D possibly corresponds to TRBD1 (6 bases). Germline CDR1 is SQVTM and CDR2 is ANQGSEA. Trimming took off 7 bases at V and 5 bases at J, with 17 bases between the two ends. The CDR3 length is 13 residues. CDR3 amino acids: CSAPGGEGYGYTF. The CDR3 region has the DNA TGCAGCGCCCCGGGGGGCGAAGGGTATGGCTACACCTTC.

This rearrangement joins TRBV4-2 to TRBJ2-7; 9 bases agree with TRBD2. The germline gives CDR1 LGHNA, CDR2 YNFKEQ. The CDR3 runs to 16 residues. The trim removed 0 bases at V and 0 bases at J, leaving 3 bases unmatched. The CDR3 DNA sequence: TGTGCCAGCAGCCAAGATCCTAGCGGGGACTCCTACGAGCAGTACTTC. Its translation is CASSQDPSGDSYEQYF.

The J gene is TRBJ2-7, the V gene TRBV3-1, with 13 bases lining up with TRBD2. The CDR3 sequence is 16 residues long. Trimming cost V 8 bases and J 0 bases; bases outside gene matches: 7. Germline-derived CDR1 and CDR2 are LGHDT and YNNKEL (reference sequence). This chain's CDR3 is CASGTSGAVSSYEQYF. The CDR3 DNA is TGTGCCAGCGGGACTAGCGGGGCGGTTAGCTCCTACGAGCAGTACTTC.

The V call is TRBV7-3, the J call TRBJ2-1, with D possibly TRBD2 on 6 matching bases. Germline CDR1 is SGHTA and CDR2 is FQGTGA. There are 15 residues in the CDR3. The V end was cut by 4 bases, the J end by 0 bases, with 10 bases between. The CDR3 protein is CASSSSGPSYNEQFF. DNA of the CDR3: TGTGCCAGCAGCTCCAGCGGGCCCTCCTACAATGAGCAGTTCTTC.

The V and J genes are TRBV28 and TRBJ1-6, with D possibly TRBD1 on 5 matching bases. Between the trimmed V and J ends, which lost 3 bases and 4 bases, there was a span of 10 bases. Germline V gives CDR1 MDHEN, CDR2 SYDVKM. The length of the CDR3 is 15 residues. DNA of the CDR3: TGTGCCAGCAGTTTCGGTGGGGGATATAATTCACCCCTCCACTTT. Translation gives CASSFGGGYNSPLHF.

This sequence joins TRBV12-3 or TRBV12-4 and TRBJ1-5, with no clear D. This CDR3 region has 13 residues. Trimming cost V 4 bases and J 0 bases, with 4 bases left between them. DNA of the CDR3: TGTGCCAGCAGTTGGGATAGCAATCAGCCCCAGCATTTT. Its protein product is CASSWDSNQPQHF.

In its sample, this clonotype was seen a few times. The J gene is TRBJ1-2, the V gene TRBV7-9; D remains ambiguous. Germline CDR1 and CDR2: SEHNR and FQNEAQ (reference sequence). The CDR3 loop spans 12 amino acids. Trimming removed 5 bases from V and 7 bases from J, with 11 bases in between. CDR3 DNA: TGTGCCAGCAGCCCCGGGATGGGTGGCTACACCTTC. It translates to CASSPGMGGYTF.

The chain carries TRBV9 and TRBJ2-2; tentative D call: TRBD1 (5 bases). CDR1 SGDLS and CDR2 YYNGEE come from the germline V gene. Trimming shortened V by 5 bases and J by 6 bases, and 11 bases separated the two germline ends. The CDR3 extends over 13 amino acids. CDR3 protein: CASRTGNAGELFF. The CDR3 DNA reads TGTGCCAGCAGAACAGGTAACGCCGGGGAGCTGTTTTTT.

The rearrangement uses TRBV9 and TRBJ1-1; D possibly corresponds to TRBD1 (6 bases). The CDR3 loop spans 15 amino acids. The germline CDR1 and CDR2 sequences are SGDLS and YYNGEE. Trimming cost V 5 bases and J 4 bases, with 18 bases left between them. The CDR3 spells CASSPVGAGTTEAFF. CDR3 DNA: TGTGCCAGCAGTCCAGTGGGGGCGGGTACCACTGAAGCTTTCTTT.

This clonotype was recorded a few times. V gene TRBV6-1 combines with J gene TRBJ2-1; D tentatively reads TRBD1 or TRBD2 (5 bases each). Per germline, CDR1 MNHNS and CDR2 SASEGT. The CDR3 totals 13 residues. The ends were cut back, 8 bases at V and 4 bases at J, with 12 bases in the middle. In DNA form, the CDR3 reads TGTGCCAGCGGGACCAACAGATACAATGAGCAGTTCTTC. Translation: CASGTNRYNEQFF.

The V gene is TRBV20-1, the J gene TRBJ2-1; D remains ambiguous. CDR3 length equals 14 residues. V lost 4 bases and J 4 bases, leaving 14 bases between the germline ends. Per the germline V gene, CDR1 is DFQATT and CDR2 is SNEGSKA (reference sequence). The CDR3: CSATNWGSYNEQFF. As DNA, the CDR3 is TGCAGTGCTACAAACTGGGGTTCTTACAATGAGCAGTTCTTC.